This T cell receptor beta chain comes out of a study of OX40 agonist ivuxolimab in advanced cancers. Study details: Every patient in dose escalation had hepatocellular carcinoma, melanoma, renal cell or head and neck cancer.

For this clone: Its target is not known.

Study findings and constraints: Relative to CD4+, CD8+ T cells held more expanded clones on average.

Using immunoSEQ multiplex PCR, the repertoire was profiled, and TCRdb retains in-frame clones only, with some absent. The profile shows roughly 82,000 clones, roughly 80% of them singletons. The origin of this receptor is an adult with an advanced solid tumor such as melanoma, head and neck, liver or kidney cancer. Here the sequenced sample was CD4+ or CD8+ T cells sorted from blood, taken in a trial of the OX40 agonist ivuxolimab.

The CDR3 DNA follows: TGTGCCAGCAGCGTAACCGGACAGGGAGTCGAGAAACTGTTTTTT. This gives the protein CASSVTGQGVEKLFF. This sequence joins TRBV9 and TRBJ1-4; 8 bases fit TRBD1. The CDR3 consists of 15 residues. V shed 1 base and J 11 bases; nucleotides not matched to a gene: 10. The germline gives CDR1 SGDLS, CDR2 YYNGEE.